Each of the 30 T cell receptor beta chains below was sequenced from the same sample in a study of blood T cell repertoires in COVID-19. Sequenced by immunoSEQ multiplex PCR; TCRdb stores in-frame clones only, minus some. The repertoire includes 140,000 to 150,000 clones, over 70% of them detected once, and approximately 10% sits in the top ten. Sequencing was performed on PBMCs or T cells enriched from blood (not recorded which). These TCRs come from a man aged 55 to 70 who had recovered from COVID-19.

This rearrangement joins TRBV30 to TRBJ1-3; D uncertain. The CDR3 has 13 residues. The ends were cut back, 3 bases at V and 4 bases at J, with 10 bases in the middle. Germline assignment: CDR1 GTSNPN and CDR2 SVGIG (reference sequence). CDR3 residues: CAWRAPNGNTIYF. In DNA, the CDR3 is TGTGCCTGGAGAGCCCCAAACGGAAACACCATATATTTT. The full variable domain, its missing parts supplied by reference TRBV30 and TRBJ1-3, is SQTIHQWPATLVQPVGSPLSLECTVEGTSNPNLYWYRQAAGRGLQLLFYSVGIGQISSEVPQNLSASRPQDRQFILSSKKLLLSDSGFYLCAWRAPNGNTIYFGEGSWLTVV.

The chain combines TRBV9 with TRBJ2-2, with TRBD2 matching over 12 bases. The CDR3 spans 18 residues. Losses at the gene ends were 3 bases for V and 0 bases for J; bases not matched to a gene: 6. Germline loops: CDR1 SGDLS, CDR2 YYNGEE. This chain's CDR3 is CASSALGTSGSNTGELFF. CDR3 coding DNA: TGTGCCAGCAGCGCCCTCGGGACTAGCGGGTCGAACACCGGGGAGCTGTTTTTT. Full variable domain (remainder filled in from reference TRBV9 and TRBJ2-2): DSGVTQTPKHLITATGQRVTLRCSPRSGDLSVYWYQQSLDQGLQFLIQYYNGEERAKGNILERFSAQQFPDLHSELNLSSLELGDSALYFCASSALGTSGSNTGELFFGEGSRLTVL.

Turning to this clone: A junction end diverges from the germline sequence, so it may reflect a read error. The chain combines TRBV7-7 with TRBJ2-2, with D possibly matching TRBD2 (6 bases). The CDR3 length is 16 residues. The germline V gene has CDR1 SSHAT and CDR2 FNYEAQ (reference sequence). The CDR3 region is CASSPSGLTGAGELFF. As DNA, the CDR3 is TGTGCTAGCAGCCCGTCTGGACTCACGGGGGCCGGGGAGCTGTTTTTT.

The chain recombines TRBV11-2 with TRBJ2-4, with 9 bases that match TRBD2. V lost 3 bases and J lost 9; bases outside the gene matches: 12. The CDR3 loop spans 16 amino acids. CDR1 is SGHAT and CDR2 is FQNNGV in the germline V gene. CDR3 amino acids: CASSFDWREGPGIQYF. The CDR3 region has the DNA TGTGCCAGCAGCTTTGACTGGCGGGAGGGCCCGGGCATTCAGTACTTC. Together with reference TRBV11-2 and TRBJ2-4, the CDR3 gives the full variable domain: EAGVAQSPRYKIIEKRQSVAFWCNPISGHATLYWYQQILGQGPKLLIQFQNNGVVDDSQLPKDRFSAERLKGVDSTLKIQPAKLEDSAVYLCASSFDWREGPGIQYFGAGTRLSVL.

The V gene is TRBV28, the J gene TRBJ1-4; no firm D call. From germline, CDR1 is MDHEN and CDR2 SYDVKM. This CDR3 region has 11 residues. The V end lost 5 bases, the J end lost 8 bases, and 6 bases lay between the germline ends. CDR3 sequence reads: CASSHREKLFF. DNA for the CDR3: TGTGCCAGCAGTCATAGAGAAAAACTGTTTTTT.

This CDR3 is CASSVRGIVNTEAFF. In nucleotides, the CDR3 is TGTGCCAGCAGCGTAAGGGGGATCGTGAACACTGAAGCTTTCTTT. This chain links TRBV2 with TRBJ1-1, with D perhaps TRBD1 (6 bases). This CDR3 contains 15 residues. CDR1 is SNHLY and CDR2 is FYNNEI in the germline V gene. Trimming cost V 6 bases and J 0 bases, with 14 bases left between them.

This clone showed up just once. The chain employs TRBV5-6 and TRBJ1-1; TRBD1 matches 7 bases. The V gene end was trimmed by 3 bases and the J gene end by 1 base; junction bases not matched to a gene: 6. The CDR3 runs to 15 residues. In germline, CDR1 is SGHDT, CDR2 YYEEEE. CDR3 amino acids: CASSSTGAGNTEAFF. CDR3 bases: TGTGCCAGCAGCTCCACAGGGGCTGGGAACACTGAAGCTTTCTTT. Together with reference TRBV5-6 and TRBJ1-1, the CDR3 gives the full variable domain: DAGVTQSPTHLIKTRGQQVTLRCSPKSGHDTVSWYQQALGQGPQFIFQYYEEEERQRGNFPDRFSGHQFPNYSSELNVNALLLGDSALYLCASSSTGAGNTEAFFGQGTRLTVV.

The CDR3: CASSKGQGRETQYF. The CDR3 nucleotides are TGTGCCAGTAGTAAAGGACAGGGGAGAGAGACCCAGTACTTC. The chain carries TRBV19 and TRBJ2-5; 9 nucleotides line up with TRBD1. CDR1 is LNHDA and CDR2 is SQIVND in the germline V gene (reference sequence). The CDR3 sequence is 14 residues long. V lost 4 bases, J lost 4 bases, and 4 bases stayed unmatched. Full variable domain (remainder filled in from reference TRBV19 and TRBJ2-5): DGGITQSPKYLFRKEGQNVTLSCEQNLNHDAMYWYRQDPGQGLRLIYYSQIVNDFQKGDIAEGYSVSREKKESFPLTVTSAQKNPTAFYLCASSKGQGRETQYFGPGTRLLVL.

The chain links TRBV27 to TRBJ2-7, with 8 bases fitting TRBD2. The junction had 11 bases not matched to a gene; V was cut back by 7 bases and J by 3 bases. Germline values: CDR1 MNHEY, CDR2 SMNVEV (reference sequence). The CDR3 sequence is 15 residues long. CDR3 in amino acids: CASTPRGGRYYEQYF. The CDR3 bases are TGTGCCAGCACCCCCCGGGGGGGACGGTACTACGAGCAGTACTTC.

The table lists this clone with a few counts. The chain employs TRBV6-2 or TRBV6-3 and TRBJ1-5, with D possibly TRBD1 on 6 matching bases. Trimming pared 2 bases from V and 6 bases from J, leaving 11 bases between. There are 14 residues in the CDR3. Germline assignment: CDR1 MNHEY and CDR2 SVGEGT. CDR3 sequence reads: CASSYEAGVQPQHF. CDR3 bases: TGTGCCAGCAGTTACGAGGCAGGGGTTCAGCCCCAGCATTTT.

This chain uses TRBV24-1 with TRBJ1-1; perhaps TRBD1 as D (6 bases). The V and J ends lost 7 bases and 1 base respectively, with 12 bases between them. The V gene's germline CDR1 is KGHDR and CDR2 SFDVKD. The CDR3 is 14 residues long. CDR3 DNA sequence: TGTGCCACCAGCCGGGGGGCGGCGAACACTGAAGCTTTCTTT. Encoded protein: CATSRGAANTEAFF.

This clone was observed a few times. The V gene is TRBV4-2, the J gene TRBJ1-6, with D tentatively TRBD1 (6 bases). This CDR3 comprises 14 residues. Germline CDR1 reads LGHNA; CDR2 reads YNFKEQ. The V end was cut by 1 base, the J end by 10 bases, with 11 bases between. The CDR3 sequence: CASSQGRGESPLHF. CDR3 sequence (DNA): TGTGCCAGCAGCCAAGGCAGGGGAGAATCACCCCTCCACTTT.

The CDR3 DNA is TGTGCCAGTAGTTCCGGGACAGGGGGTGAAAAACTGTTTTTT. Translation: CASSSGTGGEKLFF. V is TRBV19 and J is TRBJ1-4; TRBD1 aligns across 11 bases. The CDR3 is 14 residues long. V shed 5 bases, J shed 7 bases, and the junction held 3 bases outside the gene matches. Germline V gene sequence: CDR1 LNHDA, CDR2 SQIVND (reference sequence). Based on the CDR3 plus reference TRBV19 and TRBJ1-4, the full variable domain is DGGITQSPKYLFRKEGQNVTLSCEQNLNHDAMYWYRQDPGQGLRLIYYSQIVNDFQKGDIAEGYSVSREKKESFPLTVTSAQKNPTAFYLCASSSGTGGEKLFFGSGTQLSVL.

The chain combines TRBV5-5 with TRBJ2-7; D gene uncertain. Deletions cut 4 bases from V and 6 bases from J, with 20 bases between. Germline loops: CDR1 SGHKS, CDR2 YYEKEE (reference sequence). This CDR3 comprises 15 residues. The CDR3 is CASSHAPGGFAEQYF. The CDR3 DNA reads as TGTGCCAGCAGCCACGCCCCGGGTGGGTTCGCCGAGCAGTACTTC. Supplemented by reference TRBV5-5 and TRBJ2-7, the full variable domain reads DAGVTQSPTHLIKTRGQQVTLRCSPISGHKSVSWYQQVLGQGPQFIFQYYEKEERGRGNFPDRFSARQFPNYSSELNVNALLLGDSALYLCASSHAPGGFAEQYFGPGTRLTVT.

Note on this clone: Relative to the germline gene, one junction end is altered; a read error may explain this. This sequence joins TRBV9 and TRBJ2-3; 10 nucleotides match TRBD2. This CDR3 contains 15 residues. Germline CDR1 SGDLS, CDR2 YYNGEE. CDR3 bases: TGTGCCAGCAGCGTAGGACTATCTAGCGGGAGAGTTTCGCATTTT. This translates into CASSVGLSSGRVSHF.

The chain recombines TRBV3-1 (or the pseudogene TRBV3-2) with TRBJ2-7, with D perhaps matching TRBD1 (6 bases). Deletions cut 1 base from V and 1 base from J, with 11 bases between. Germline CDR1 reads LGHDT; CDR2 reads YNNKEL (reference sequence). The CDR3 covers 15 residues. CDR3 DNA sequence: TGTGCCAGCAGCCAAGGGGGGCTACTGTCCTACGAGCAGTACTTC. Translation: CASSQGGLLSYEQYF.

This clone was counted a few times. This chain connects TRBV30 to TRBJ1-2, with TRBD1 as a possible D gene (5 bases). From germline, CDR1 is GTSNPN and CDR2 SVGIG (reference sequence). Trimming cost V 1 base and J 5 bases, with 17 bases left between them. CDR3 length equals 15 residues. In DNA, the CDR3 is TGTGCCTGGAGTGATTCGACATGGGGCTTGTATGGCTACACCTTC. Translation gives CAWSDSTWGLYGYTF.

The chain uses TRBV12-3 or TRBV12-4 and TRBJ1-5; no firm D call. V lost 6 bases and J 9 bases, leaving 15 bases between the germline ends. This CDR3 spans 13 amino acids. CDR3 DNA sequence: TGTGCCAGCAGCTCTTCCCCGGTGTGGCCCCAGCATTTT. Encoded protein: CASSSSPVWPQHF.

This clone occurred a few times. This chain connects TRBV4-1 to TRBJ2-7; D perhaps matches TRBD2 (6 bases). The CDR3 extends over 15 amino acids. The ends were cut back, 5 bases at V and 3 bases at J, with 17 bases in the middle. The germline CDR1 and CDR2 sequences are MGHRA and YSYEKL. The CDR3, as DNA: TGCGCCAGCAGCGCGGGACCCCTAAACAGCTACGAGCAGTACTTC. Translation: CASSAGPLNSYEQYF.

V and J are TRBV19 and TRBJ1-2; 7 nucleotides line up with TRBD1. The CDR3 contains 14 residues. V was clipped by 4 bases and J by 4 bases; unmatched bases: 6. Germline CDR1 and CDR2: LNHDA and SQIVND (reference sequence). This CDR3 reads CASSTQGGLYGYTF. The CDR3 nucleotides read TGTGCCAGTAGTACCCAGGGGGGTCTCTATGGCTACACCTTC.

The sample holds a few counts of this clone. The chain links TRBV19 to TRBJ1-6, with D possibly being TRBD1 (5 bases). With 4 bases removed from V and 15 bases from J, the gap between germline ends came to 19 bases. Germline-derived CDR1 and CDR2 are LNHDA and SQIVND (reference sequence). The CDR3 is 14 residues long. DNA of the CDR3: TGTGCCAGTAGTAACCGGGCCTCAGGGCAGGGCCTCCACTTT. Protein sequence: CASSNRASGQGLHF.

The chain employs TRBV6-5 and TRBJ1-3; the D gene is possibly TRBD1 (5 bases). There are 15 residues in the CDR3. Germline CDR1 reads MNHEY; CDR2 reads SVGAGI. The germline V and J ends were trimmed by 8 bases and 3 bases, with 17 bases remaining between them. The CDR3 coding sequence is TGTGCCAGCCGGCGGGGGAGCGGGAATGGAAACACCATATATTTT. Protein: CASRRGSGNGNTIYF.

The rearrangement uses TRBV27 and TRBJ2-3; TRBD1 is a possible D gene (6 bases). V lost 3 bases and J 0 bases, leaving 10 bases between the germline ends. The CDR3 runs to 15 residues. CDR1 is MNHEY and CDR2 is SMNVEV in the germline V gene (reference sequence). CDR3 residues: CASSLGAVSTDTQYF. The CDR3 coding sequence is TGTGCCAGCAGTTTGGGGGCAGTTAGCACAGATACGCAGTATTTT.

This chain connects TRBV3-1 (or the pseudogene TRBV3-2) to TRBJ2-3; TRBD2 agrees at 8 bases. This CDR3 spans 14 amino acids. Per germline, CDR1 LGHDT and CDR2 YNNKEL (reference sequence). V dropped 1 base and J dropped 4; count of bases not matched to a gene: 1. The CDR3 loop reads CASSQGLAPDTQYF. For the CDR3, the DNA is TGTGCCAGCAGCCAAGGACTAGCGCCAGATACGCAGTATTTT.

The chain couples TRBV7-6 to TRBJ2-3; no clear D. CDR3 size: 12 residues. Germline-derived CDR1 and CDR2 are SGHVS and FNYEAQ. V was shortened by 5 bases and J by 8 bases, with 11 bases between the two germline ends. The CDR3 spells CASSPPQSTQYF. CDR3 in DNA: TGTGCCAGCAGCCCCCCACAGAGTACGCAGTATTTT.

The chain is built from TRBV29-1 and TRBJ1-1; 8 bases line up with TRBD1. Germline lookup yields CDR1 SQVTM and CDR2 ANQGSEA. This CDR3 contains 12 residues. The J segment lost 11 bases and the V segment lost 7 bases, leaving 12 bases of the junction unmatched. CDR3 residues: CSAKPGGVSAFF. The CDR3 coding sequence is TGCAGCGCTAAACCAGGGGGCGTGAGTGCTTTCTTT.

The gene calls are TRBV6-5 and TRBJ1-2; TRBD1 aligns across 7 bases. This CDR3 contains 12 residues. The trim removed 7 bases at V and 3 bases at J, leaving 2 bases unmatched. Looked up from germline, CDR1 is MNHEY and CDR2 is SVGAGI. The CDR3 coding sequence is TGTGCCAGCATTGGGACAGACTATGGCTACACCTTC. This encodes CASIGTDYGYTF.

This chain uses TRBV28 with TRBJ1-2, with 7 bases matching TRBD1. Germline CDR1 is MDHEN and CDR2 is SYDVKM. V was pared by 7 bases and J by 3 bases, with 8 bases of the junction left unmatched. This CDR3 has 14 residues. DNA for the CDR3: TGTGCCAGCAATACACAGGGGTTTGACTATGGCTACACCTTC. Translation: CASNTQGFDYGYTF.

This rearrangement joins TRBV19 to TRBJ1-1; 9 positions agree with TRBD1. V shed 9 bases and J 6 bases; nucleotides not matched to a gene: 14. Germline V CDR1 and CDR2: LNHDA, SQIVND (reference sequence). This CDR3 spans 15 amino acids. The CDR3 reads CASRHRTGVLAEAFF. CDR3 nucleotide sequence: TGTGCCAGCCGCCACAGGACAGGGGTGCTCGCTGAAGCTTTCTTT.

The V gene is TRBV6-5, the J gene TRBJ2-5, with D possibly being TRBD2 (5 bases). Between the trimmed V and J ends, which lost 0 bases and 2 bases, there was a span of 7 bases. The CDR3 is made up of 14 amino acids. Germline values: CDR1 MNHEY, CDR2 SVGAGI. CDR3 DNA sequence: TGTGCCAGCAGTTACTCGAGAGGGCAAGAGACCCAGTACTTC. Amino acids: CASSYSRGQETQYF.